This T cell receptor beta chain was documented in a study of T cell responses to AZD1222 COVID-19 vaccine. The study, taken as a whole, reports: Repertoires were obtained solely post-peak T cell response. Increases in Spike-specific TCR breadth and depth were seen after two AZD1222 doses. Nearly half of spike-specific TCRs reportedly go after variant regions that carry no mutations. Only a handful of AZD1222 recipients, more than five in all, had baseline seropositivity.

Remarks on this clone: Antigen specificity is unknown.

Repertoires were generated with immunoSEQ multiplex PCR, while TCRdb's copy carries only in-frame clones and drops some. The sample lists 55,000 to 65,000 clones, around 86% occurring once. The length of the CDR3 is 16 residues. After removal of 3 bases from V and 8 bases from J, the junction contained 14 bases not matched to a gene. Germline values: CDR1 MGHRA, CDR2 YSYEKL. The sequencing here drew on peripheral blood, taken on day 0 of AZD1222 vaccination. The chain joins TRBV4-1 to TRBJ1-2; 8 nucleotides agree with TRBD1. The clonotype originates from an adult in good health. The chain's CDR3 is CASSQIPLDRAGGYTF. CDR3 bases: TGCGCCAGCAGCCAGATTCCCTTGGACAGGGCAGGGGGCTACACCTTC.